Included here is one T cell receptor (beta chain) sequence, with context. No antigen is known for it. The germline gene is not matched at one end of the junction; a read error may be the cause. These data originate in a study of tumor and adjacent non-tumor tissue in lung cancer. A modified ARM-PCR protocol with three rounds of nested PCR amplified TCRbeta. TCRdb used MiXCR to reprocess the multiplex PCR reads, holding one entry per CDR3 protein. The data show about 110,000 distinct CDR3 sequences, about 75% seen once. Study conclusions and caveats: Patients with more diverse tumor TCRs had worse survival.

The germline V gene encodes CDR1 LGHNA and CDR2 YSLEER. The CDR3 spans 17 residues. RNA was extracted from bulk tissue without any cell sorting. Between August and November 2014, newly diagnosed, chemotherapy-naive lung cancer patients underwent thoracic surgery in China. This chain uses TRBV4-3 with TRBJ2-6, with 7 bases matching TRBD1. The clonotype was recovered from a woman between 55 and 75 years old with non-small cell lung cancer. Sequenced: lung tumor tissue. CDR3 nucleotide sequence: TGCGCCAGCAGCCCAACGACCGCAGGAACAGGGGCCAACGTCCTGACCTTC. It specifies CASSPTTAGTGANVLTF.